Sequencing of this T cell receptor (beta chain) was carried out in a study of monozygotic twins with inflammatory bowel disease. Blood samples of approximately 2.7 ml were drawn from every donor. The authors isolated total RNA from whole blood without sorting T cells. The CDR3 loop spans 17 amino acids. Germline CDR1 reads SGHTA; CDR2 reads FQGTGA. TCRdb re-called the 5' RACE reads and gives one entry per CDR3 protein, without DNA. Here the sample table reports some 210,000 distinct CDR3 sequences. Study-wide findings and caveats: IBD patients displayed reduced TCRbeta diversity (inverse Simpson) when set against healthy co-twins. The authors note that differing immunosuppressive treatments may have added variability to patient repertoires.

Regarding this clonotype: Its antigen is unidentified.

The receptor was derived from a human donor with ulcerative colitis or Crohn's disease, or a healthy co-twin of an affected twin (not recorded which). The sequenced sample was blood. V and J are TRBV7-3 and TRBJ1-1; TCRdb designates TRBD1, a call that cannot be tested without DNA. CDR3 in amino acids: CASSPTGVPVRYTEAFF.